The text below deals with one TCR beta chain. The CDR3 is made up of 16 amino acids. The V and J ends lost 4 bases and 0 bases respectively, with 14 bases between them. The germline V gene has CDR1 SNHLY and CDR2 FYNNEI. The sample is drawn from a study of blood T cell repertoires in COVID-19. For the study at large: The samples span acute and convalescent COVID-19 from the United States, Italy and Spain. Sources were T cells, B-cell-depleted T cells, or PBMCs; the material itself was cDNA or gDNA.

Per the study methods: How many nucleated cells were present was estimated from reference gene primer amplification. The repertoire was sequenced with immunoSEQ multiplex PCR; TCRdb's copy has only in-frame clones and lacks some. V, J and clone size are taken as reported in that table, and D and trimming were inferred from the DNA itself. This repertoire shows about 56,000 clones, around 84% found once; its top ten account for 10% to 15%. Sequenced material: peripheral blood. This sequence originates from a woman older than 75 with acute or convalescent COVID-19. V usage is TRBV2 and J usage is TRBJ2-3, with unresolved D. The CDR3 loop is CASSVGASASTDTQYF. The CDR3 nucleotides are TGTGCCAGCAGTGTTGGAGCGTCAGCTAGCACAGATACGCAGTATTTT. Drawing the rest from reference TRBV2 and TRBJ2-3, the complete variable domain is EPEVTQTPSHQVTQMGQEVILRCVPISNHLYFYWYRQILGQKVEFLVSFYNNEISEKSEIFDDQFSVERPDGSNFTLKIRSTKLEDSAMYFCASSVGASASTDTQYFGPGTRLTVL.